One and the same sample provided the 26 T cell receptor beta chains below, sequenced in a study of blood T cell repertoires in COVID-19. Some clones are missing from TCRdb's copy, which holds only in-frame ones; the method was immunoSEQ multiplex PCR. This repertoire shows around 32,000 clones, 90% to 95% found once; its top ten account for approximately 0.94%. Material: peripheral blood. The receptor source for this set is a male donor with active COVID-19.

The gene calls are TRBV3-1 (or the pseudogene TRBV3-2) and TRBJ2-5; TRBD2 aligns across 13 bases. V gave up 1 base and J gave up 4 bases; unmatched junction bases: 9. Looked up from germline, CDR1 is LGHDT and CDR2 is YNNKEL (reference sequence). The CDR3 totals 18 residues. As DNA, the CDR3 is TGTGCCAGCAGCCAAGTAAACTATGGACTAGCGGGGGTAGAGACCCAGTACTTC. It specifies CASSQVNYGLAGVETQYF.

The V call is TRBV3-1 (or the pseudogene TRBV3-2), the J call TRBJ1-4; D is unclear. Germline V CDR1 and CDR2: LGHDT, YNNKEL (reference sequence). V was cut by 7 bases and J by 8 bases, with 14 bases left in between. The CDR3 is 13 amino acids. For the CDR3, the DNA is TGTGCCAGCAACGGAGGGTTGCGAGAAAAACTGTTTTTT. It is translated as CASNGGLREKLFF.

This sequence joins TRBV5-1 and TRBJ1-1; 10 positions match TRBD1. This CDR3 has 14 amino acids. Germline trimming cut 4 bases from V and 4 bases from J; bases unmatched to any gene: 4. CDR1 and CDR2 (germline): SGHRS, YFSETQ. CDR3 amino acids: CASSLRTGGTEAFF. For the CDR3, the DNA is TGCGCCAGCAGCCTAAGGACAGGGGGCACTGAAGCTTTCTTT.

This clone was recorded once. V gene TRBV3-1 (or the pseudogene TRBV3-2) combines with J gene TRBJ1-1; D is perhaps TRBD1 (5 bases). The germline V gene has CDR1 LGHDT and CDR2 YNNKEL (reference sequence). The V end was cut by 4 bases, the J end by 5 bases, with 14 bases between. The CDR3 contains 14 residues. The CDR3 nucleotides read TGTGCCAGCAGCCGACTGGGGGGATCTACTGAAGCTTTCTTT. Protein: CASSRLGGSTEAFF.

DNA for the CDR3: TGCGCCAGCAGCTTAAACAGCATAAGCTCTGGAAACACCATATATTTT. It is translated as CASSLNSISSGNTIYF. The V gene is TRBV5-1, the J gene TRBJ1-3, with D unclear. V gave up 2 bases and J gave up 0 bases, with 12 bases separating them. Germline assignment: CDR1 SGHRS and CDR2 YFSETQ. The CDR3 covers 16 residues.

J is TRBJ1-1 and V is TRBV3-1 (or the pseudogene TRBV3-2); 9 bases match TRBD1. The germline gives CDR1 LGHDT, CDR2 YNNKEL (reference sequence). This CDR3 region has 14 residues. J gave up 10 bases and V 5 bases, and 11 bases lay outside the gene matches. CDR3 region: CASSYKNRGRRAFF. The CDR3 nucleotides are TGTGCCAGCAGCTATAAAAACAGGGGGCGCAGAGCTTTCTTT.

V is TRBV5-6 and J is TRBJ2-5; the D gene is possibly TRBD2 (6 bases). The ends were cut back, 4 bases at V and 7 bases at J, with 11 bases in the middle. The CDR3 extends over 12 amino acids. Germline V gene lookup returns CDR1 SGHDT and CDR2 YYEEEE. CDR3 sequence (DNA): TGTGCCAGCAGCCCCTCCGGGGGGACCCAGTACTTC. It translates to CASSPSGGTQYF.

V usage is TRBV6-1 and J usage is TRBJ2-2; 9 nucleotides align to TRBD2. Germline-derived CDR1 and CDR2 are MNHNS and SASEGT. The CDR3 sequence is 18 residues long. J lost 5 bases, V lost 0 bases, and 10 bases had no gene match. The CDR3 nucleotides read TGTGCCAGCAGTGAAGCGAATATAGCGGGGGCAAAAACCGGGGAGCTGTTTTTT. Amino acid sequence: CASSEANIAGAKTGELFF.

The chain couples TRBV18 to TRBJ1-5; no clear D gene. Between the trimmed V and J ends, which lost 2 bases and 2 bases, there was a span of 10 bases. From germline, CDR1 is KGHSH and CDR2 LQKENI. The CDR3 loop spans 15 amino acids. CDR3 sequence: CASSPSGLGNQPQHF. The CDR3 bases are TGTGCCAGCTCACCATCCGGGTTGGGCAATCAGCCCCAGCATTTT.

This chain uses TRBV16 with TRBJ1-1; a weak D match, TRBD1 (6 bases). The V gene lost 3 bases and the J gene lost 9 bases, with 17 bases spanning the gap. Germline V gene sequence: CDR1 KGHSY, CDR2 FQNENV. This CDR3 is 14 amino acids long. CDR3 amino acids: CASSHQKTGSKAFF. DNA of the CDR3: TGTGCCAGCAGCCACCAAAAGACAGGAAGTAAAGCTTTCTTT.

This clone was counted a single time. The chain carries TRBV10-3 and TRBJ2-6; D remains unclear. The CDR3 is 13 residues long. Trimming left V 4 bases short and J 1 base short, with 2 bases between. Germline V lookup: CDR1 ENHRY, CDR2 SYGVKD. DNA of the CDR3: TGTGCCATCAGTGCATCTGGGGCCAACGTCCTGACTTTC. It yields the protein CAISASGANVLTF.

V is TRBV14 and J is TRBJ2-1; the match to TRBD1 covers 8 bases. The CDR3 length is 17 residues. Germline-derived CDR1 and CDR2 are SGHDN and FVKESK. The V and J ends lost 4 bases and 6 bases, in that order; junction bases with no gene match: 14. The CDR3 nucleotides are TGTGCCAGCAGCCCCAAGGCCGGGACAGGCCCGATCAATGAGCAGTTCTTC. Amino acid sequence: CASSPKAGTGPINEQFF.

The J gene is TRBJ2-7, the V gene TRBV9; 7 positions match TRBD2. Germline V gene lookup returns CDR1 SGDLS and CDR2 YYNGEE. V shed 4 bases, J shed 6 bases, and the junction held 4 bases outside the gene matches. CDR3 length: 12 amino acids. This chain's CDR3 is CASSQTGGEQYF. The CDR3 DNA follows: TGTGCCAGCAGCCAAACGGGGGGCGAGCAGTACTTC. The full variable domain, rest sourced from reference TRBV9 and TRBJ2-7, is DSGVTQTPKHLITATGQRVTLRCSPRSGDLSVYWYQQSLDQGLQFLIQYYNGEERAKGNILERFSAQQFPDLHSELNLSSLELGDSALYFCASSQTGGEQYFGPGTRLTVT.

CDR3 coding DNA: TGTGCCAGCAGCTTACGTACGGGGGAGCAGTACTTC. This translates into CASSLRTGEQYF. The chain couples TRBV13 to TRBJ2-7; tentative D call: TRBD2 (5 bases). The V end was cut by 2 bases, the J end by 7 bases, with 9 bases between. The germline CDR1 and CDR2 sequences are PRHDT and FYEKMQ (reference sequence). The CDR3 sequence is 12 residues long.

The V gene is TRBV3-1 (or the pseudogene TRBV3-2), the J gene TRBJ1-5; 7 bases are a match to TRBD1. The CDR3 has 15 amino acids. CDR1 is LGHDT, CDR2 YNNKEL, per germline (reference sequence). Trimming took 2 bases from V and 3 from J; bases not matched to a gene: 4. CDR3 sequence reads: CASSQSGQNNQPQHF. CDR3 nucleotides: TGTGCCAGCAGCCAATCGGGACAGAACAATCAGCCCCAGCATTTT.

The chain couples TRBV6-6 to TRBJ1-1; TRBD1 matches 7 bases. This CDR3 comprises 14 residues. The ends lost 0 bases at V and 4 bases at J; junction bases unmatched: 2. Germline CDR1 reads MNHNY; CDR2 reads SVGAGI (reference sequence). In nucleotides, the CDR3 is TGTGCCAGCAGTTACTCGGGACAGAGCACTGAAGCTTTCTTT. Translation gives CASSYSGQSTEAFF.

The gene calls are TRBV6-5 and TRBJ1-4; TRBD1 matches at 8 bases. The CDR3 loop spans 14 amino acids. Germline values: CDR1 MNHEY, CDR2 SVGAGI. V trimming: 8 bases; J trimming: 8 bases; junction bases outside the gene matches: 10. CDR3 bases: TGTGCCAGCGGGCGCGCGGGACAGGCAGAAAAACTGTTTTTT. Translation gives CASGRAGQAEKLFF.

The chain has TRBV9 and TRBJ1-1, with TRBD1 as a possible D gene (6 bases). Germline CDR1 SGDLS, CDR2 YYNGEE. The CDR3 totals 16 residues. The V end lost 3 bases, the J end lost 2 bases, and 17 bases lay between the germline ends. CDR3 nucleotides: TGTGCCAGCAGCGCAAGGGGGATAGTTCCCAACACTGAAGCTTTCTTT. Protein: CASSARGIVPNTEAFF.

This sequence joins TRBV20-1 and TRBJ2-5; D gene ambiguous. The CDR3 consists of 11 residues. Germline V gene lookup returns CDR1 DFQATT and CDR2 SNEGSKA (reference sequence). V was shortened by 5 bases and J by 5 bases, with 9 bases between the two germline ends. For the CDR3, the DNA is TGCAGTGCTTGGTGGGCGGAGACCCAGTACTTC. Translation: CSAWWAETQYF.

The CDR3 is CASSQSRGGGAVGEQYF. Here the CDR3 DNA reads TGTGCCAGCAGCCAAAGTCGCGGCGGGGGGGCCGTCGGCGAGCAGTACTTC. The chain uses TRBV3-1 (or the pseudogene TRBV3-2) and TRBJ2-7; TRBD2 aligns across 9 bases. The CDR3 spans 17 residues. Losses at the gene ends were 2 bases for V and 6 bases for J; bases not matched to a gene: 14. Germline loops: CDR1 LGHDT, CDR2 YNNKEL (reference sequence).

This rearrangement joins TRBV6-5 to TRBJ2-7, with 7 bases aligning to TRBD1. The CDR3 is 15 residues long. The germline V gene encodes CDR1 MNHEY and CDR2 SVGAGI. After removal of 4 bases from V and 6 bases from J, the junction contained 12 bases not matched to a gene. For the CDR3, the DNA is TGTGCCAGCAGTTTCCTTAGACAGGGATCAACCGAGCAGTACTTC. This encodes CASSFLRQGSTEQYF.

The chain couples TRBV2 to TRBJ2-5; 8 bases line up with TRBD2. The CDR3 sequence is 14 residues long. The germline V gene has CDR1 SNHLY and CDR2 FYNNEI. V lost 2 bases to trimming and J lost 2 bases; unmatched junction nucleotides: 1. DNA of the CDR3: TGTGCCAGCAGTGAAAAGCGGGGGCAAGAGACCCAGTACTTC. Protein sequence: CASSEKRGQETQYF.

The chain joins TRBV30 to TRBJ1-1; 10 bases match TRBD1. Germline assignment: CDR1 GTSNPN and CDR2 SVGIG (reference sequence). J gave up 4 bases and V 1 base, and 3 bases lay outside the gene matches. This CDR3 is 14 amino acids long. The CDR3 DNA reads TGTGCCTGGAGTGCCCGGGACAGGGGCACTGAAGCTTTCTTT. Protein: CAWSARDRGTEAFF.

This chain links TRBV27 with TRBJ2-2, with 12 bases that match TRBD2. Germline V CDR1 and CDR2: MNHEY, SMNVEV (reference sequence). The CDR3 is 19 residues long. V gave up 0 bases and J gave up 3 bases; unmatched junction bases: 8. Here the CDR3 DNA reads TGTGCCAGCAGTTTATCCTTACCCGGACTAGCGGGGTACACCGGGGAGCTGTTTTTT. Its translation is CASSLSLPGLAGYTGELFF.

This chain joins TRBV4-3 and TRBJ2-7; D is possibly TRBD1 (5 bases). Germline V gene sequence: CDR1 LGHNA, CDR2 YSLEER. CDR3 length: 14 residues. Trimming removed 0 bases at V and 4 bases at J, with 10 bases between. In DNA form, the CDR3 reads TGCGCCAGCAGCCAAGATACGAAGGGGTACGAGCAGTACTTC. As protein: CASSQDTKGYEQYF.

This clone was seen once. The chain recombines TRBV4-1 with TRBJ1-1; perhaps TRBD1 as D (6 bases). The CDR3 loop spans 15 amino acids. Germline V gene data show CDR1 as MGHRA and CDR2 as YSYEKL. V was trimmed by 1 base and J by 3 bases, leaving 12 bases between them. The CDR3 spells CASSQARDRYTEAFF. For the CDR3, the DNA is TGCGCCAGCAGCCAAGCTCGTGACAGGTACACTGAAGCTTTCTTT.